This T cell receptor (beta chain) originates from a study of T-cell memory formation after mild COVID-19. Across the whole study: TCR clusters were mostly donor specific.

Overall study results and limits: CM and EM subsets held most contracting CD4+ clones; EMRA held CD8+ ones. Later expanders leaned CD4+, whereas clones that contracted between day 15 and 85 were balanced CD4/CD8.

MiXCR, run by TCRdb on the 5' RACE reads, gives a single entry per CDR3 protein. The table lists more than 350,000 distinct CDR3 sequences, roughly 15% of them singletons. This clonotype has a handful of counts. As yet, its antigen is unknown. The CDR3 contains 15 residues. Trimming removed 5 bases at V and 0 bases at J, with 13 bases between. CDR1 and CDR2 from the germline V gene are SGHTA and FQGNSA. This chain connects TRBV7-2 to TRBJ1-1; maybe TRBD1 (5 bases). Source material: PBMCs or a T cell subset sorted from them (not recorded which). The TCR comes from a man aged 18 to 29 who had mild COVID-19 (a few samples of this study predate the infection). Cell type and time point are not known. The CDR3 bases are TGTGCCAGCAGCCATGGGGCAGCGTTGAACACTGAAGCTTTCTTT. Translated, it gives CASSHGAALNTEAFF.